Sequencing of this T cell receptor (beta chain) was carried out in a study of T cells in Graves' hyperthyroidism and ophthalmopathy. Overall study: Peripheral blood draws took place at initial diagnosis, ahead of any treatment. Findings of the study overall: Clonotypes that were expanded in thyroid above 0.001 mostly appeared in blood too.

This CDR3 spans 16 amino acids. The V and J ends lost 6 bases and 3 bases, in that order; junction bases with no gene match: 10. CDR1 and CDR2 (germline): MNHNS, SASEGT. The investigators amplified TCR beta CDR3 regions from RNA transcripts. The HTBI primer set drove a first-round RT-PCR of the TCR CDR3. TCRdb re-called the multiplex PCR reads with MiXCR, one entry per CDR3 protein. The sample lists about 350,000 distinct CDR3 sequences; approximately 13% were seen once. Not enrolled were patients with uncontrolled infection, other autoimmune disease, pregnancy or lactation. Fresh peripheral blood, around 9.3 ml of it, supplied the PBMCs. This clonotype was picked up many times. Its target is unknown.

The sample consisted of blood. This clonotype was obtained from a woman aged 25 to 45 with Graves' hyperthyroidism. The chain links TRBV6-1 to TRBJ2-3; 9 bases are shared with TRBD2. This CDR3 reads CASSTTSGSRTDTQYF. The CDR3 DNA follows: TGTGCCAGCAGCACGACTAGCGGCAGTAGGACAGATACGCAGTATTTT.